The present TCR beta chain was sequenced within a study of T cells in localized non-small cell lung cancer. V was shortened by 3 bases and J by 3 bases, with 17 bases between the two germline ends. The CDR3 is 16 amino acids. CDR1 and CDR2 (germline): KGHSH, LQKENI. Clones were sequenced by immunoSEQ multiplex PCR, and TCRdb holds only the in-frame ones, with some missing. This table has around 64,000 clones, 70% to 90% appearing once. The TCR originated in a man aged 40-75 years with stage I squamous cell lung carcinoma. This specimen was peripheral blood, taken before any cancer treatment. The chain has TRBV18 and TRBJ1-1; maybe TRBD1 (6 bases). CDR3 in amino acids: CASSPRQGSRDTEAFF. In DNA, the CDR3 is TGTGCCAGCTCACCGCGTCAGGGGAGCAGGGACACTGAAGCTTTCTTT.